This T cell receptor (beta chain) was sequenced in a study of T cells in localized non-small cell lung cancer (dated by TCRdb to the early 2020s). For the study in its entirety: The study analyzed T cell repertoires of hundreds of early-stage NSCLC patients, comparing tumors and uninvolved tumor-adjacent lungs. The cohort consisted of roughly 240 treatment-naive NSCLC patients whose localized lung tumors had been resected. A mean age of roughly 66 years was recorded for the NSCLC patients, of whom 129 were male and more than 85 were female. Results the study describes overall, beyond this receptor: Multi-region tumor sequencing was not performed, so intratumor heterogeneity could not be excluded. The highest T cell clonality was observed in uninvolved tumor-adjacent lung, where clonality exceeded that of tumor, suggesting that antigenic responses were more focused in uninvolved tumor-adjacent lung. A median of approximately 55 of the top 100 tumor clones were detected in paired uninvolved adjacent lung, and around 27 of these tumor clones were also found among the top 100 clones of the paired uninvolved adjacent lung. Higher T cell density in blood was associated with longer overall survival, whereas higher clonality in adjacent lung was associated with shorter survival. Because of the exploratory design, TCR variables were selected using unadjusted p-values without false-discovery rate correction.

TCR beta CDR3 regions were sequenced from DNA using the immunoSEQ Assay. In the original analysis: To compute T cell density, TCR beta template counts were normalized to usable DNA, which was estimated by amplifying housekeeping genes. Richness was estimated using the preseqR package, with extrapolation to 400,000 templates for PBMC samples and to 120,000 templates for tissue samples. Clonality was taken to be one minus Pielou's evenness. To identify tissue-enriched TCRs, differential abundance testing was run on productive amino-acid clonotypes with a minimum total count of 5 and an alpha of 0.1. The Jaccard Index and the Morisita Overlap Index were used to measure how much the repertoires overlapped between compartments. TCR beta CDR3s were clustered by GLIPH together with public tetramer-defined viral CDR3s, and at least three viral sequences plus V-gene enrichment were required for viral motifs. The table comes from immuneACCESS by way of TCRdb, which keeps in-frame sequences with V and J called. Part of the clones is missing from these tables; in studies checked, under half for an unresolved V gene and the rest for unknown reasons. The DNA gave D and trimming, while V, J and clone size come from that table. Counted in this sample were approximately 1,600 clones; roughly 28% of them appeared once. Of the sample, roughly an eighth is held by the ten largest clones.

The CDR3 starts with the cysteine, ends with the phenylalanine, and has 14 residues. Only the CDR3 part of the read is kept: 42 bases, read in frame from the first base. According to the germline V gene, CDR1 reads SGDLS and CDR2 reads YYNGEE. Trimming accounts for 4 bases at V and 12 bases at J, while the number of junction bases matched to no gene is 13. This clone is medium-sized (0.01 to 0.1%) in its sample. Its specific antigen is unknown. No per-base quality is available; no much larger clone lies one base away. Two independent pathologists confirmed that the uninvolved adjacent lung, which was taken at least 2 cm from the tumor margin, was free of atypia. At diagnosis, peripheral blood, uninvolved tumor-adjacent lung and tumor were collected and stored as a combination of fresh-frozen and FFPE material.

This specimen consisted of normal lung tissue next to the tumor, obtained before any cancer treatment. The sequence was collected from a man between 40 and 75 years old with stage I lung adenocarcinoma. The V gene is TRBV9 and the J gene is TRBJ2-1, with 7 bases in between that match TRBD2. The CDR3 reads CASSPGTTLILQFF. The sequence in DNA is TGTGCCAGCAGCCCCGGGACTACGCTCATCTTGCAGTTCTTC.